The 2 T cell receptor beta chains presented below share a single source sample, sequenced in a study of blood T cell repertoires in COVID-19. Produced via immunoSEQ multiplex PCR; TCRdb's table is partial and in-frame only. The table includes around 150,000 clones, 80% to 95% detected once. Sequencing used peripheral blood. These receptors were collected from a woman aged 50 to 60 with acute or convalescent COVID-19.

This sequence joins TRBV18 and TRBJ1-6; the D gene is possibly TRBD1 (6 bases). This CDR3 is 16 amino acids long. The V end was cut by 0 bases, the J end by 10 bases, with 16 bases between. CDR1 and CDR2 (germline): KGHSH, LQKENI. CDR3 in amino acids: CASSPPGQGPRSPLHF. The DNA of the CDR3 is TGTGCCAGCTCACCACCGGGCCAGGGGCCTAGGTCACCCCTCCACTTT.

CDR3 residues: CASSRLGGNAGNTIYF. CDR3 nucleotide sequence: TGTGCCAGCTCCCGTCTAGGGGGAAACGCTGGAAACACCATATATTTT. The V and J genes are TRBV18 and TRBJ1-3; tentatively, D is TRBD1 (6 bases). Germline CDR1 reads KGHSH; CDR2 reads LQKENI. CDR3 length: 16 residues. Trimming took off 6 bases at V and 2 bases at J, with 17 bases between the two ends.